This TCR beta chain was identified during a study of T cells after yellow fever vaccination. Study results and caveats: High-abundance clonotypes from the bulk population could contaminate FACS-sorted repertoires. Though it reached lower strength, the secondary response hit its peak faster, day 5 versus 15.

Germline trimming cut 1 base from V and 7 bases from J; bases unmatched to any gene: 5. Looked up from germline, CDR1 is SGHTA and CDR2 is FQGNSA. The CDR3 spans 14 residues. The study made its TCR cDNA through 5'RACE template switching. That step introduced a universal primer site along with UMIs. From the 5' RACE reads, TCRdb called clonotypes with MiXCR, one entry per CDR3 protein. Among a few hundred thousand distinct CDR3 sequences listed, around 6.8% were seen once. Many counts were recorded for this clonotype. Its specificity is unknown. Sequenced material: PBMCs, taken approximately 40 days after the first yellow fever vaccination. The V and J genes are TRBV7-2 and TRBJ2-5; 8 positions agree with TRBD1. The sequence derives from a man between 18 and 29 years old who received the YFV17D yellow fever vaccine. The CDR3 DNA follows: TGTGCCAGCAGCTTAGTTGGACAGGGAGGGACCCAGTACTTC. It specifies CASSLVGQGGTQYF.